This T cell receptor beta chain was obtained from a study of T cell responses to AZD1222 COVID-19 vaccine. Broader study findings: Only five or six AZD1222 recipients tested seropositive at baseline.

Concerning this clone: What it recognizes is unknown.

V was trimmed by 0 bases and J by 6 bases, leaving 8 bases between them. The germline CDR1 and CDR2 sequences are LGHNA and YNFKEQ. The CDR3 has 13 amino acids. Clones were sequenced by immunoSEQ multiplex PCR, and TCRdb holds only the in-frame ones, with some missing. In the table there are around 180,000 clones, approximately 86% of which are singletons. Sequences were derived from peripheral blood, sampled on day 0 of AZD1222 vaccination. The chain combines TRBV4-2 with TRBJ1-2; D is ambiguous. This receptor was obtained from an adult in good health. The CDR3 DNA follows: TGTGCCAGCAGCCAAGACGGTTGGGATGGCTACACCTTC. It yields the protein CASSQDGWDGYTF.